This T cell receptor beta chain was sequenced during a study of response to subunit inactivated influenza vaccine (dated by TCRdb to the late 2010s). Regarding the complete study: Deep quantitative profiling of the T cell receptor repertoire was used in the study to follow responses to a trivalent subunit inactivated influenza vaccine.

The time point label, as the study defines it: more than 40 days after influenza vaccine administration. Receptors were amplified or captured by RT-PCR. Sequencing relied on an Illumina HiSeq 2500. Using fastp at Q25 and MiXCR, TCRdb reprocessed the public reads and kept productive beta chains. CDR3 protein sequences are deduplicated, and each keeps its most common genes and DNA. The sample records under 500,000 distinct CDR3 sequences, about 10% of which are singletons. The ten largest clones take up 12% of the sample. This clonotype appeared many times. There is no known antigen for this receptor. There are no base qualities to consult, and no much larger clone falls within one base. On the study overall, not on this receptor specifically: The authors proposed that each seasonal influenza vaccination may bring in only a limited number of new T cells.

Deletion took 7 bases off V and 0 bases off J, with a span of 20 bases between the germline ends. The germline V gene gives CDR1 as SQVTM and CDR2 as ANQGSEA. Taken from cysteine to phenylalanine, the CDR3 has 16 residues. Just CDR3 DNA is preserved here, 48 bases in frame from base 1. Sequencing was performed on PBMCs from blood, taken 35 to 45 days after vaccination. The chain is assembled from TRBV29-1 and TRBJ2-3; TRBD2 could be the D gene, as 8 bases match. The source of this sequence is a man between 45 and 60 years old who received an inactivated influenza vaccine. Donor details come from another sample of the same person, matched by shared clones. The DNA sequence is as follows: TGCAGCGCAGGGGGAAGAGTAGCGGGGAGCACAGATACGCAGTATTTT. Its translation is CSAGGRVAGSTDTQYF.